These 20 T cell receptor beta chains originate from one sample sequenced in a study of T cells in Graves' hyperthyroidism and ophthalmopathy. Amplified regions were TCR beta CDR3 sequences from RNA transcripts. First-round RT-PCR with HTBI primers amplified the TCR CDR3 region. TCRdb itself ran the multiplex PCR reads through MiXCR, one entry per CDR3 protein. Among 600,000 or so distinct CDR3 sequences listed, 16% were seen once. Sequenced input: blood. The receptors were gathered from a woman aged 30 to 39 with Graves' hyperthyroidism.

This clonotype was recorded at least ten times. The rearrangement joins TRBV6-1 to TRBJ2-1, with D unresolved. The CDR3 is made up of 11 amino acids. Germline V lookup: CDR1 MNHNS, CDR2 SASEGT. Trimming removed 5 bases from V and 6 bases from J, with 5 bases in between. The CDR3 region has the DNA TGTGCCAGCAGTATCATCAATGAGCAGTTCTTC. This codes for CASSIINEQFF.

This clonotype was picked up many times. The gene calls are TRBV2 and TRBJ2-7; weak D call: TRBD2 (5 bases). Trimming stripped 2 bases from V and 0 bases from J, with 8 bases between. CDR1 is SNHLY and CDR2 is FYNNEI in the germline V gene. The CDR3 has 14 residues. The CDR3 region has the DNA TGTGCCAGCAGTGAAACTAGTGTCTCCTACGAGCAGTACTTC. This encodes CASSETSVSYEQYF.

At least ten counts were recorded for this clonotype. The chain joins TRBV2 to TRBJ2-1, with 8 positions matching TRBD2. CDR3 size: 14 residues. The V gene end was trimmed by 5 bases and the J gene end by 5 bases; junction bases not matched to a gene: 5. The germline V gene has CDR1 SNHLY and CDR2 FYNNEI. Here the CDR3 reads CASSNSGTNNEQFF. CDR3 in DNA: TGTGCCAGCAGTAATAGCGGGACGAACAATGAGCAGTTCTTC.

In this sample, this clonotype turned up a few times. This chain uses TRBV9 with TRBJ2-2; either TRBD1 or TRBD2 may supply D (5 bases each). V gave up 4 bases and J gave up 7 bases, with 20 bases separating them. CDR3 length: 16 residues. The V gene's germline CDR1 is SGDLS and CDR2 YYNGEE. CDR3 in amino acids: CASSTRQNFGIGELFF. CDR3 nucleotide sequence: TGTGCCAGCAGCACTAGACAGAACTTTGGGATCGGGGAGCTGTTTTTT.

The sample holds a few counts of this clonotype. The V gene is TRBV6-2 or TRBV6-3, the J gene TRBJ2-7, with D tentatively TRBD1 or TRBD2 (5 bases each). This CDR3 contains 14 residues. CDR1 MNHEY and CDR2 SVGEGT come from the germline V gene. Trimming pared 8 bases from V and 0 bases from J, leaving 14 bases between. The CDR3 coding sequence is TGTGCCAGCGTCCCAGCAGGGAGCTCCTACGAGCAGTACTTC. It is translated as CASVPAGSSYEQYF.

This clonotype has more than one count but fewer than ten. The chain is built from TRBV7-3 and TRBJ1-6; tentatively, D is TRBD1 (5 bases). With 3 bases removed from V and 8 bases from J, the gap between germline ends came to 8 bases. The germline gives CDR1 SGHTA, CDR2 FQGTGA. This CDR3 is built from 13 residues. The CDR3 loop is CASSFGTYSPLHF. CDR3 coding DNA: TGTGCCAGCAGCTTTGGGACCTATTCACCCCTCCACTTT.

This chain uses TRBV20-1 with TRBJ1-5; 7 bases fit TRBD1. Germline CDR1 DFQATT, CDR2 SNEGSKA (reference sequence). With 0 bases clipped from V and 2 bases from J, the junction kept 4 bases outside the gene matches. The length of the CDR3 is 15 residues. The CDR3 protein is CSARDGDRGNQPQHF. In DNA form, the CDR3 reads TGCAGTGCTAGAGATGGGGACAGAGGCAATCAGCCCCAGCATTTT.

This clonotype has a count of ten or more. CDR3 nucleotides: TGTGCCAGCAGCTTGACTAGCGGGGGATTCACAGATACGCAGTATTTT. Translating it yields CASSLTSGGFTDTQYF. The V call is TRBV7-2, the J call TRBJ2-3; the match to TRBD2 covers 12 bases. Per the germline V gene, CDR1 is SGHTA and CDR2 is FQGNSA. The CDR3 is 16 residues long. V was pared by 3 bases and J by 2 bases, with 3 bases of the junction left unmatched. The complete variable domain, with remaining parts taken from reference TRBV7-2 and TRBJ2-3, reads GAGVSQSPSNKVTEKGKDVELRCDPISGHTALYWYRQSLGQGLEFLIYFQGNSAPDKSGLPSDRFSAERTGGSVSTLTIQRTQQEDSAVYLCASSLTSGGFTDTQYFGPGTRLTVL.

This clonotype has a count of ten or more. V usage is TRBV20-1 and J usage is TRBJ2-1; 7 nucleotides align to TRBD1. V trimming: 5 bases; J trimming: 9 bases; junction bases outside the gene matches: 16. The length of the CDR3 is 15 residues. Germline loops: CDR1 DFQATT, CDR2 SNEGSKA (reference sequence). The CDR3 sequence is CSAPGTADGISEQFF. CDR3 DNA sequence: TGCAGTGCTCCCGGGACAGCGGACGGAATTAGTGAGCAGTTCTTC.

This clonotype was seen ten or more times. This chain connects TRBV27 to TRBJ2-5, with 10 bases fitting TRBD1. CDR1 is MNHEY, CDR2 SMNVEV, per germline (reference sequence). V lost 3 bases to trimming and J lost 4 bases; unmatched junction nucleotides: 5. The CDR3 is 15 amino acids. CDR3 loop: CASSLDRGNLETQYF. The CDR3, as DNA: TGTGCCAGCAGTTTGGACAGGGGGAATCTAGAGACCCAGTACTTC.

This clonotype was seen at least ten times. The chain links TRBV6-2 or TRBV6-3 to TRBJ2-1; D may be TRBD1 (5 bases). CDR3 size: 14 residues. CDR1 and CDR2 (germline): MNHEY, SVGEGT. The V end was cut by 1 base, the J end by 7 bases, with 11 bases between. The CDR3 DNA is TGTGCCAGCAGTTACTTCAGGGTCGGGAATGAGCAGTTCTTC. Amino acids: CASSYFRVGNEQFF.

The chain employs TRBV20-1 and TRBJ2-3, with a possible D match to TRBD1 (5 bases). There are 15 residues in the CDR3. V shed 3 bases and J shed 3 bases, with 16 bases lying between them. Germline-derived CDR1 and CDR2 are DFQATT and SNEGSKA (reference sequence). The CDR3 bases are TGCAGTGCTAGGGTGATCAGGGCCCAAACAGATACGCAGTATTTT. Translated: CSARVIRAQTDTQYF.

This clonotype turned up a few times. The J gene is TRBJ1-2, the V gene TRBV28, with 11 bases identical to TRBD1. Germline V gene lookup returns CDR1 MDHEN and CDR2 SYDVKM. J gave up 8 bases and V 6 bases, and 8 bases lay outside the gene matches. The CDR3 contains 14 residues. CDR3 DNA: TGTGCCAGCAGCCTCTTAGGGGACAGGGGGGGCTACACCTTC. It yields the protein CASSLLGDRGGYTF.

This clonotype was recorded only once. The genes are TRBV5-8 and TRBJ2-7, with D perhaps TRBD1 (6 bases). Germline-derived CDR1 and CDR2 are SGHTS and YDEGEE. V lost 0 bases and J 2 bases, leaving 12 bases between the germline ends. The CDR3 runs 15 residues. The CDR3 DNA follows: TGTGCCAGCAGCTTGGACCCAGGGGAGACCTACGAGCAGTACTTC. This gives the protein CASSLDPGETYEQYF.

This rearrangement joins TRBV2 to TRBJ1-6, with TRBD1 matching 9 bases. The V and J ends lost 6 bases and 5 bases, in that order; junction bases with no gene match: 5. Germline V gives CDR1 SNHLY, CDR2 FYNNEI. The length of the CDR3 is 15 residues. The CDR3 coding sequence is TGTGCCAGCAGGGCCCGGGACAGGGATAATTCACCCCTCCACTTT. Translated: CASRARDRDNSPLHF.

The V gene is TRBV11-2, the J gene TRBJ2-1, with 8 bases aligning to TRBD2. CDR3 size: 15 residues. CDR1 and CDR2 (germline): SGHAT, FQNNGV. V lost 4 bases, J lost 4 bases, and 6 bases stayed unmatched. The CDR3 reads CASSYLAGGYNEQFF. The CDR3 DNA follows: TGTGCCAGCAGCTATCTAGCGGGTGGGTACAATGAGCAGTTCTTC.

For the CDR3, the DNA is TGCAGTGCTGCAGTCCCCGGGACCATAGGGAATGAGCAGTTCTTC. It yields the protein CSAAVPGTIGNEQFF. The chain couples TRBV20-1 to TRBJ2-1, with D perhaps given as TRBD1 or TRBD2 (5 bases each). Trimming took 5 bases from V and 7 from J, leaving 21 bases between them. This CDR3 has 15 amino acids. Germline assignment: CDR1 DFQATT and CDR2 SNEGSKA (reference sequence).

This sequence joins TRBV28 and TRBJ1-2; perhaps TRBD1 as D (5 bases). The CDR3 contains 14 residues. Trimming shortened V by 1 base and J by 4 bases, and 10 bases separated the two germline ends. Germline-derived CDR1 and CDR2 are MDHEN and SYDVKM. CDR3 residues: CASSLSGTAYGYTF. CDR3 DNA sequence: TGTGCCAGCAGTTTATCCGGGACTGCCTATGGCTACACCTTC.

This clonotype was seen many times. For the CDR3, the DNA is TGTGCCAGCAAAGGGACTTCCTCATCCTACGAGCAGTACTTC. Protein: CASKGTSSSYEQYF. The chain couples TRBV2 to TRBJ2-7; perhaps TRBD2 as D (6 bases). CDR1 is SNHLY, CDR2 FYNNEI, per germline. The length of the CDR3 is 14 residues. Trimming took off 7 bases at V and 1 base at J, with 14 bases between the two ends.

This clonotype was seen at least ten times. The chain has TRBV2 and TRBJ1-6, with TRBD1 as a possible D gene (5 bases). V was pared by 7 bases and J by 9 bases, with 16 bases between. There are 14 residues in the CDR3. From germline, CDR1 is SNHLY and CDR2 FYNNEI. CDR3 amino acids: CASTNRDGGSPLHF. CDR3 nucleotides: TGTGCCAGCACCAACCGGGACGGAGGTTCACCCCTCCACTTT.